The 25 T cell receptor beta chains presented below share a single source sample, sequenced in a study of blood T cell repertoires in COVID-19. TCRdb's table, derived via immunoSEQ multiplex PCR, lists solely in-frame clones and lacks some. The sample has just over 80,000 clones, approximately 90% seen once. The sample taken for sequencing was PBMCs or T cells enriched from blood (not recorded which). Source of these receptors: a woman between 50 and 59 years old with acute COVID-19.

J is TRBJ2-7 and V is TRBV5-1, with D maybe TRBD2 (6 bases). From germline, CDR1 is SGHRS and CDR2 YFSETQ. CDR3 length: 15 amino acids. Trimming pared 4 bases from V and 0 bases from J, leaving 14 bases between. The CDR3 reads CASSPGTPRSYEQYF. The CDR3 nucleotides read TGCGCCAGCAGCCCGGGGACTCCACGCTCCTACGAGCAGTACTTC.

This clone has only a few counts. This chain joins TRBV7-9 and TRBJ1-4; the match to TRBD1 covers 7 bases. Germline CDR1 is SEHNR and CDR2 is FQNEAQ (reference sequence). V shed 5 bases, J shed 5 bases, and the junction held 5 bases outside the gene matches. The CDR3 consists of 14 residues. The CDR3 DNA follows: TGTGCCAGCAGCAAGGGACAGCGGAATGAAAAACTGTTTTTT. It specifies CASSKGQRNEKLFF.

The chain employs TRBV19 and TRBJ1-2; D is possibly TRBD1 (5 bases). This CDR3 has 15 residues. V dropped 3 bases and J dropped 8 bases, with 19 bases sitting between them. Germline CDR1 LNHDA, CDR2 SQIVND (reference sequence). CDR3 residues: CASSMGQGGVRGYTF. Here the CDR3 DNA reads TGTGCCAGTAGTATGGGGCAGGGTGGTGTTAGAGGCTACACCTTC.

This chain connects TRBV6-5 to TRBJ1-6; 7 nucleotides match TRBD1. V lost 0 bases to trimming and J lost 4 bases; unmatched junction nucleotides: 3. In germline, CDR1 is MNHEY, CDR2 SVGAGI. This CDR3 has 16 residues. CDR3 in amino acids: CASSYSRDSYNSPLHF. The CDR3 DNA reads as TGTGCCAGCAGTTACTCCCGGGACAGTTATAATTCACCCCTCCACTTT.

This chain joins TRBV5-1 and TRBJ1-3; possible D gene TRBD1, 6 bases. The CDR3 runs to 16 residues. Trimming took off 0 bases at V and 0 bases at J, with 10 bases between the two ends. Germline values: CDR1 SGHRS, CDR2 YFSETQ. The CDR3 sequence is CASSLAGQFSGNTIYF. The CDR3 DNA reads as TGCGCCAGCAGCTTGGCTGGACAGTTCTCTGGAAACACCATATATTTT.

This clone was counted a single time. The DNA of the CDR3 is TGTGCCAGCAGCCAGATGACAGGGCTCAATCAGCCCCAGCATTTT. Translation: CASSQMTGLNQPQHF. The rearrangement uses TRBV5-5 and TRBJ1-5, with 7 nucleotides matching TRBD1. Germline CDR1 is SGHKS and CDR2 is YYEKEE (reference sequence). The V and J ends lost 4 bases and 3 bases, in that order; junction bases with no gene match: 7. CDR3 size: 15 residues.

The V call is TRBV18, the J call TRBJ1-6; 9 bases match TRBD1. The CDR3 is 15 amino acids. CDR1 is KGHSH, CDR2 LQKENI, per germline. V shed 3 bases and J 9 bases; nucleotides not matched to a gene: 6. The CDR3 sequence is CASSPFTGGSSPLHF. The CDR3 bases are TGTGCCAGCTCACCGTTTACAGGGGGCTCTTCACCCCTCCACTTT.

This chain joins TRBV19 and TRBJ2-6; D is perhaps TRBD1 (6 bases). CDR1 is LNHDA and CDR2 is SQIVND in the germline V gene (reference sequence). The V and J ends lost 3 bases and 0 bases respectively, with 27 bases between them. This CDR3 spans 22 amino acids. CDR3 sequence: CASSMGTPNRDRKISGANVLTF. The CDR3 DNA follows: TGTGCCAGTAGTATGGGGACCCCGAATCGCGACAGGAAGATCTCTGGGGCCAACGTCCTGACTTTC.

This sequence joins TRBV2 and TRBJ1-2; a weak D match, TRBD1 (6 bases). This CDR3 comprises 13 residues. Germline V gene data show CDR1 as SNHLY and CDR2 as FYNNEI. The V gene lost 9 bases and the J gene lost 7 bases, with 18 bases spanning the gap. CDR3 protein: CASGDMSSSGYTF. The CDR3 DNA is TGTGCCAGTGGGGACATGAGCTCAAGTGGCTACACCTTC.

The chain joins TRBV6-5 to TRBJ2-1; no reliable D call. Germline V lookup: CDR1 MNHEY, CDR2 SVGAGI. The CDR3 runs 14 residues. Trimming cost V 3 bases and J 3 bases, with 9 bases left between them. The CDR3 is CASSYGGSYNEQFF. CDR3 DNA: TGTGCCAGCAGTTATGGCGGCAGCTACAATGAGCAGTTCTTC.

The V gene is TRBV29-1, the J gene TRBJ1-4, with no clear D. The V and J ends lost 4 bases and 0 bases respectively, with 6 bases between them. The length of the CDR3 is 13 residues. Germline V gives CDR1 SQVTM, CDR2 ANQGSEA. CDR3 coding DNA: TGCAGCGTTGGACAAGCAACTAATGAAAAACTGTTTTTT. This gives the protein CSVGQATNEKLFF.

V and J are TRBV18 and TRBJ1-5; 11 nucleotides match TRBD1. Germline assignment: CDR1 KGHSH and CDR2 LQKENI. This CDR3 has 17 amino acids. The V segment lost 8 bases and the J segment 5 bases; nucleotides outside the gene matches: 14. The CDR3 here is CASTHADRGRGDQPQHF. The CDR3 coding sequence is TGTGCCAGCACGCACGCGGACAGGGGGCGAGGAGATCAGCCCCAGCATTTT.

The chain joins TRBV7-2 to TRBJ2-3, with 8 nucleotides matching TRBD2. V lost 0 bases to trimming and J lost 3 bases; unmatched junction nucleotides: 5. CDR1 is SGHTA and CDR2 is FQGNSA in the germline V gene. This CDR3 is 16 amino acids long. The CDR3 here is CASSLAPAGVTDTQYF. DNA for the CDR3: TGTGCCAGCAGCTTAGCGCCAGCGGGAGTGACAGATACGCAGTATTTT.

The rearrangement joins TRBV6-5 to TRBJ2-7, with TRBD1 matching over 9 bases. Germline V gene sequence: CDR1 MNHEY, CDR2 SVGAGI. Trimming took 6 bases from V and 12 from J; bases not matched to a gene: 6. This CDR3 contains 11 residues. In DNA, the CDR3 is TGTGCCAGCAGCTACCGGGACAGGGCGTACTTC. Its protein is CASSYRDRAYF.

The CDR3 DNA is TGTGCCAGCAGCTTAGTGGCCGGGGGGCGCAGGGGTTCACCCCTCCACTTT. Its protein product is CASSLVAGGRRGSPLHF. J is TRBJ1-6 and V is TRBV7-9; possibly TRBD1 for D (6 bases). This CDR3 is built from 17 residues. Trimming stripped 1 base from V and 9 bases from J, with 19 bases between. CDR1 is SEHNR and CDR2 is FQNEAQ in the germline V gene (reference sequence).

This sequence joins TRBV10-3 and TRBJ2-7; 8 bases are shared with TRBD1. Trimming removed 5 bases from V and 7 bases from J; junction bases left unmatched: 19. The CDR3 length is 17 residues. The germline V gene has CDR1 ENHRY and CDR2 SYGVKD. This CDR3 is CAISQRLSGQGLREQYF. CDR3 DNA sequence: TGTGCCATCAGTCAAAGGCTGAGCGGACAGGGCCTACGAGAGCAGTACTTC.

The chain recombines TRBV4-1 with TRBJ2-3; a weak D match, TRBD1 (6 bases). V lost 4 bases to trimming and J lost 4 bases, with 9 bases between them. The CDR3 extends over 13 amino acids. Per the germline V gene, CDR1 is MGHRA and CDR2 is YSYEKL. CDR3: CASSRGHPDTQYF. In nucleotides, the CDR3 is TGCGCCAGCAGCCGGGGACATCCAGATACGCAGTATTTT.

This chain uses TRBV11-3 with TRBJ2-1, with D tentatively TRBD1 (5 bases). This CDR3 has 12 amino acids. V was shortened by 5 bases and J by 7 bases, with 9 bases between the two germline ends. The germline V gene has CDR1 SGHNT and CDR2 YENEEA. The CDR3: CASSIDRNEQFF. CDR3 nucleotide sequence: TGTGCCAGCAGCATCGACAGAAATGAGCAGTTCTTC.

The genes are TRBV30 and TRBJ1-5, with D maybe TRBD1 (5 bases). V was pared by 2 bases and J by 0 bases, with 8 bases between. The CDR3 loop spans 14 amino acids. Germline lookup yields CDR1 GTSNPN and CDR2 SVGIG (reference sequence). The CDR3 loop is CAWSWTYSNQPQHF. The CDR3 DNA is TGTGCCTGGAGTTGGACATATAGCAATCAGCCCCAGCATTTT.

In its sample, this clone was seen a few times. V usage is TRBV2 and J usage is TRBJ1-1, with 8 positions matching TRBD1. V shed 5 bases and J 7 bases; nucleotides not matched to a gene: 12. The CDR3 spans 15 residues. Germline values: CDR1 SNHLY, CDR2 FYNNEI. For the CDR3, the DNA is TGTGCCAGCAGTTTAACTACAGGGGGAGGAGATGAAGCTTTCTTT. The encoded protein is CASSLTTGGGDEAFF.

The J gene is TRBJ1-1, the V gene TRBV6-5; 7 nucleotides agree with TRBD1. V was pared by 8 bases and J by 4 bases, with 7 bases of the junction left unmatched. Germline CDR1 reads MNHEY; CDR2 reads SVGAGI. This CDR3 comprises 13 residues. The CDR3 DNA reads as TGTGCCAGCGCAGGACAGGCGGGCACTGAAGCTTTCTTT. It is translated as CASAGQAGTEAFF.

V is TRBV3-1 (or the pseudogene TRBV3-2) and J is TRBJ2-7; 14 bases are a match to TRBD2. The length of the CDR3 is 16 residues. Trimming took 1 base from V and 6 from J; bases not matched to a gene: 5. Germline V gives CDR1 LGHDT, CDR2 YNNKEL (reference sequence). The CDR3 DNA sequence: TGTGCCAGCAGCCAAGCTCCGGGACTAGCGGGAGTCGAGCAGTACTTC. As protein: CASSQAPGLAGVEQYF.

This clone was observed once. The chain recombines TRBV29-1 with TRBJ2-5; tentative D call: TRBD2 (6 bases). Germline V gene sequence: CDR1 SQVTM, CDR2 ANQGSEA. The CDR3 length is 13 residues. Trimming removed 4 bases at V and 1 base at J, with 10 bases between. The CDR3 DNA is TGCAGCGTTGTCGGAGGGTCCCAAGAGACCCAGTACTTC. Residues: CSVVGGSQETQYF. Together with reference TRBV29-1 and TRBJ2-5, the CDR3 gives the full variable domain: SAVISQKPSRDICQRGTSLTIQCQVDSQVTMMFWYRQQPGQSLTLIATANQGSEATYESGFVIDKFPISRPNLTFSTLTVSNMSPEDSSIYLCSVVGGSQETQYFGPGTRLLVL.

In DNA form, the CDR3 reads TGTGCCATCAGTGAGTCCGACAGGCTCTACGAGCAGTACTTC. Amino acids: CAISESDRLYEQYF. The chain links TRBV10-3 to TRBJ2-7; possibly TRBD1 for D (6 bases). Trimming removed 0 bases from V and 3 bases from J, with 9 bases in between. Looked up from germline, CDR1 is ENHRY and CDR2 is SYGVKD. CDR3 length equals 14 residues.

This clone was seen only once. The chain uses TRBV28 and TRBJ1-6, with a possible D match to TRBD1 (5 bases). Trimming stripped 6 bases from V and 13 bases from J, with 16 bases between. Per germline, CDR1 MDHEN and CDR2 SYDVKM. This CDR3 region has 13 residues. The CDR3 bases are TGTGCCAGCAGAACGACAGTACCGATTCCCCTCCACTTT. Its protein is CASRTTVPIPLHF.